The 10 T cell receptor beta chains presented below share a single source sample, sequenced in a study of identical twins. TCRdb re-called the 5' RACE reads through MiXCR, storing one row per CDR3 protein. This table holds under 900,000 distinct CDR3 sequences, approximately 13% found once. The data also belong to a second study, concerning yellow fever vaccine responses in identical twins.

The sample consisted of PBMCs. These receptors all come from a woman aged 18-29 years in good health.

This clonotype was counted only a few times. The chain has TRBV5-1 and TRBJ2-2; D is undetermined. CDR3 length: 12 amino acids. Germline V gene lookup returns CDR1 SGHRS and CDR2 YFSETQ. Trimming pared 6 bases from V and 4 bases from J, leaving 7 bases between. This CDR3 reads CASIWLTGELFF. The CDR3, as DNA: TGCGCCAGCATTTGGCTCACCGGGGAGCTGTTTTTT.

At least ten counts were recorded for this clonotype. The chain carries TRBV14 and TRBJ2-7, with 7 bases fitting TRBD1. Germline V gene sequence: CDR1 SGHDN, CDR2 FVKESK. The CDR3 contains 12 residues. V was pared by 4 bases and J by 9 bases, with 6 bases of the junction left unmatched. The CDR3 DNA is TGTGCCAGCAGCCGAGAGGGACAGAGGCAGTACTTC. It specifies CASSREGQRQYF. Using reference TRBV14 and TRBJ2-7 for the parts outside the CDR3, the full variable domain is EAGVTQFPSHSVIEKGQTVTLRCDPISGHDNLYWYRRVMGKEIKFLLHFVKESKQDESGMPNNRFLAERTGGTYSTLKVQPAELEDSGVYFCASSREGQRQYFGPGTRLTVT.

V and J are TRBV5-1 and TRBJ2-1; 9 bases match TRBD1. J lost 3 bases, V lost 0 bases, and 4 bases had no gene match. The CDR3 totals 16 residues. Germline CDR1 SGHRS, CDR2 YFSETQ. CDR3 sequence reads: CASSLDGTGRYNEQFF. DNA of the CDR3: TGCGCCAGCAGCTTGGACGGGACAGGGCGCTACAATGAGCAGTTCTTC.

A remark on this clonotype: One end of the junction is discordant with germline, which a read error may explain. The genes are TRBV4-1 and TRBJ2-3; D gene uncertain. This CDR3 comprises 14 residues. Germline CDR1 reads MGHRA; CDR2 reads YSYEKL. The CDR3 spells CASSHAIGPSTLGF. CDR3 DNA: TGCGCCAGCAGCCACGCGATTGGGCCATCGACGCTGGGTTTT.

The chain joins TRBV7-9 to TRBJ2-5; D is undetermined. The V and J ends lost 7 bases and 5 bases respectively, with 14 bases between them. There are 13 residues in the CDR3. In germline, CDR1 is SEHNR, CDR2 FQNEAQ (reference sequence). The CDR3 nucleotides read TGTGCCAGCATTAACGTTGTAGGGGAGACCCAGTACTTC. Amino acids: CASINVVGETQYF.

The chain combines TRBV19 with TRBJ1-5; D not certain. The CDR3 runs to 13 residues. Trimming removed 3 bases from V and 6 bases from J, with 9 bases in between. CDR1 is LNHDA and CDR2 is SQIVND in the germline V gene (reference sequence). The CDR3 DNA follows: TGTGCCAGTAGTATCAATCTCGGTCAGCCCCAGCATTTT. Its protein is CASSINLGQPQHF.

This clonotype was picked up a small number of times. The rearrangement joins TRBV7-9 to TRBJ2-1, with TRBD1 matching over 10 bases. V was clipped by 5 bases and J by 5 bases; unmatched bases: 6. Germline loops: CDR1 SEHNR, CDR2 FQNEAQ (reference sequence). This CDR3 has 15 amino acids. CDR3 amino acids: CASSRGTGANNEQFF. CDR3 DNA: TGTGCCAGCAGCAGAGGGACAGGGGCGAACAATGAGCAGTTCTTC.

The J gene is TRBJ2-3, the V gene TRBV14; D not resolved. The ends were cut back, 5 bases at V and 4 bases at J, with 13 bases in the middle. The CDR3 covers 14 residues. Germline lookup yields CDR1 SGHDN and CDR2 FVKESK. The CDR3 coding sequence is TGTGCCAGCAGCTCCTATAATCTCGCAGATACGCAGTATTTT. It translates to CASSSYNLADTQYF.

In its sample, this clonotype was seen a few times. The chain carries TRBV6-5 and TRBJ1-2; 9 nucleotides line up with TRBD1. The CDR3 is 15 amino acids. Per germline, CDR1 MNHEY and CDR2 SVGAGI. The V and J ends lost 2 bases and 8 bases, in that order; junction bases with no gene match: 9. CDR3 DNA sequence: TGTGCCAGCAGTTACGACGGGACAGGGTATCGGGGCTACACCTTC. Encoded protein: CASSYDGTGYRGYTF.

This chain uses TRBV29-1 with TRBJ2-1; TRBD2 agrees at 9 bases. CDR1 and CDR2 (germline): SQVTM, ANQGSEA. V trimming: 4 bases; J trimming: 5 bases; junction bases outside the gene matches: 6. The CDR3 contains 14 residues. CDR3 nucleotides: TGCAGCGTTGGAAGACTAGCGGCTAACAATGAGCAGTTCTTC. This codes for CSVGRLAANNEQFF.